This record covers a single T cell receptor beta chain. Per the study methods: Estimation of nucleated cell counts relied on the amplification of reference gene primers. Here immunoSEQ multiplex PCR was the method, and the copy in TCRdb shows in-frame clones only, minus some. Clone size and V and J calls were adopted from that table, with D and trimming inferred from the DNA. The sample has about 270,000 clones; about 91% are singletons. The entry originates in a study of blood T cell repertoires in COVID-19. Study-wide background: The samples span acute and convalescent COVID-19 from the United States, Italy and Spain.

From germline, CDR1 is MNHEY and CDR2 SVGEGT. CDR3 length equals 15 residues. V lost 6 bases, J lost 3 bases, and 18 bases lay in between. This receptor was obtained from a man aged 40-49 years who had been exposed to COVID-19. The sequenced material came from PBMCs or T cells enriched from blood (not recorded which). The V gene is TRBV6-2 or TRBV6-3, the J gene TRBJ2-7, with D maybe TRBD1 (6 bases). CDR3 coding DNA: TGTGCCAGCAGCCCCCCCACAGGGTACAGCTACGAGCAGTACTTC. Translated, it gives CASSPPTGYSYEQYF.